The TCR beta chain under discussion was sequenced for a study of OX40 agonist ivuxolimab in advanced cancers. Turning to the study itself: Prior anti-PD-1, anti-PD-L1 or anti-CTLA-4 therapy was allowed; roughly 40% had some. Of the patients, three showed partial responses, one with hepatocellular carcinoma and two with cutaneous melanoma.

Remarks on this clone: Its antigen is as yet unknown.

Study observations and caveats: The study found that CD8+ T cells averaged more expanded clones than CD4+. Normalized T-cell clonal expansion was also low in some nonresponders.

Sequenced by immunoSEQ multiplex PCR; TCRdb stores in-frame clones only, minus some. Altogether roughly 41,000 clones are present, 82% being singletons, with the ten largest covering around 1.9%. Trimming removed 2 bases from V and 2 bases from J, with 1 base in between. Germline loops: CDR1 SGHRS, CDR2 YFSETQ. This CDR3 has 11 amino acids. The chain has TRBV5-1 and TRBJ1-1; D call uncertain. The TCR was taken from an adult with an advanced solid tumor such as melanoma, head and neck, liver or kidney cancer. The sample in question was CD4+ or CD8+ T cells sorted from blood, obtained in a trial of the OX40 agonist ivuxolimab. The CDR3 DNA sequence: TGCGCCAGCAGCTTAAACACTGAAGCTTTCTTT. It codes for CASSLNTEAFF.